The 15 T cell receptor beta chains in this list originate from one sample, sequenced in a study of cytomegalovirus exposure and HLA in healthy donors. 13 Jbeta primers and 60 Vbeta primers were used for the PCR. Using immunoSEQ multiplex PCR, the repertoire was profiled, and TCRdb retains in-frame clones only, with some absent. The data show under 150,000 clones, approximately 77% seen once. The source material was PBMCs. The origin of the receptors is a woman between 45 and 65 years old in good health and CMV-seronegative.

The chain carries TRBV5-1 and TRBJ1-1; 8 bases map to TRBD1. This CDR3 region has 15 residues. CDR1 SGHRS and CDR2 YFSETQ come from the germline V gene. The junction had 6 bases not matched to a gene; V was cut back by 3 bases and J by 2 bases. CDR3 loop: CASSSRTGRNTEAFF. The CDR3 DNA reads TGCGCCAGCAGCTCCAGGACAGGGCGAAACACTGAAGCTTTCTTT.

CDR3 in amino acids: CASSPPGTSVIFKDTQYF. CDR3 bases: TGTGCCAGCAGTCCCCCCGGGACTAGCGTAATTTTCAAAGATACGCAGTATTTT. The rearrangement links TRBV28 to TRBJ2-3; the match to TRBD2 covers 10 bases. Per germline, CDR1 MDHEN and CDR2 SYDVKM. V trimming: 5 bases; J trimming: 5 bases; junction bases outside the gene matches: 16. The CDR3 contains 18 residues.

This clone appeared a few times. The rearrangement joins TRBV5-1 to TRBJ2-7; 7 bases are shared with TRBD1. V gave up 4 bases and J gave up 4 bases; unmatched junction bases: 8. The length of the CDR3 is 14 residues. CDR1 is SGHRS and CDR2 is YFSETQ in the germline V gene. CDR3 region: CASSPLGTEYEQYF. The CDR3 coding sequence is TGCGCCAGCAGCCCCCTTGGGACAGAGTACGAGCAGTACTTC.

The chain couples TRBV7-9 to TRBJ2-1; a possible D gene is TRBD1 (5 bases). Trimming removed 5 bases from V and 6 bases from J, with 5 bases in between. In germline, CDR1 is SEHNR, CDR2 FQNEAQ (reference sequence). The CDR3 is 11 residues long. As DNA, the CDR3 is TGTGCCAGCAGCCAGGGCAATGAGCAGTTCTTC. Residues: CASSQGNEQFF.

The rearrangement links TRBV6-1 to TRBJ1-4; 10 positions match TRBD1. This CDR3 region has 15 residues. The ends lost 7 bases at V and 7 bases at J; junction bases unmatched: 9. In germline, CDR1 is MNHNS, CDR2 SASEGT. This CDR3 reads CASKSTGGEVEKLFF. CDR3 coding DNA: TGTGCCAGCAAATCGACAGGGGGCGAGGTTGAAAAACTGTTTTTT.

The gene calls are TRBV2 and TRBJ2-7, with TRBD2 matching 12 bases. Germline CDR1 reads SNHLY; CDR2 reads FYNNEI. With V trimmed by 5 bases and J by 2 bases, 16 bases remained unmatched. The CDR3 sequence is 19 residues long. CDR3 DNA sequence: TGTGCCAGCAGTCAATCTACCGGGACTAGCGGGTATCTGACCTACGAGCAGTACTTC. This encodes CASSQSTGTSGYLTYEQYF.

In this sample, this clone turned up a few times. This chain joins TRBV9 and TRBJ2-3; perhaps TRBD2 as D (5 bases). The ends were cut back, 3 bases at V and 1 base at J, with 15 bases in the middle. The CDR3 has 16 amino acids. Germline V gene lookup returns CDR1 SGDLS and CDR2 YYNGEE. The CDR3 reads CASSATGRVGTDTQYF. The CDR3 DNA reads TGTGCCAGCAGCGCCACCGGGCGGGTTGGCACAGATACGCAGTATTTT.

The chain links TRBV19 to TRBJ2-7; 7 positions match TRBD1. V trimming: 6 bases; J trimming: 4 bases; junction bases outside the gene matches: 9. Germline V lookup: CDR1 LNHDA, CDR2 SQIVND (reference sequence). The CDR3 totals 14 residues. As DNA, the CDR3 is TGTGCCAGTAGCAGGGACAGAGCGGAGTACGAGCAGTACTTC. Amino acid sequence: CASSRDRAEYEQYF.

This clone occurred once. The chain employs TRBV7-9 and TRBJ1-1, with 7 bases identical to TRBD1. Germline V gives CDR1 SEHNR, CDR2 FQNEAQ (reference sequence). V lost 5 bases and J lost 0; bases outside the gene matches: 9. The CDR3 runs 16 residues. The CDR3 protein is CASSQGGKGLNTEAFF. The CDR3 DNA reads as TGTGCCAGCAGCCAGGGGGGCAAGGGATTGAACACTGAAGCTTTCTTT.

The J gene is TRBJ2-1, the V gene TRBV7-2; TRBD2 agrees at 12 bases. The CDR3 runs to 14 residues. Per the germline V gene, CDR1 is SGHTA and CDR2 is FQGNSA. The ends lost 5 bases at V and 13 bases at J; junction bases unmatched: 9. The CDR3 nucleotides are TGTGCCAGCAGCCCCACTAGCGGGGGGCCAGCACAGTTCTTC. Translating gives CASSPTSGGPAQFF.

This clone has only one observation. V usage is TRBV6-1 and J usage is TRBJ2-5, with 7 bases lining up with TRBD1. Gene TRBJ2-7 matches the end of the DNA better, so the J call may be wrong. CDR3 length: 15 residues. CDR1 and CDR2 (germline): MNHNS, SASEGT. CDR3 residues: CASSAGTDANYEQYF. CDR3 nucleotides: TGTGCCAGCAGTGCGGGGACAGACGCTAACTACGAGCAGTACTTC.

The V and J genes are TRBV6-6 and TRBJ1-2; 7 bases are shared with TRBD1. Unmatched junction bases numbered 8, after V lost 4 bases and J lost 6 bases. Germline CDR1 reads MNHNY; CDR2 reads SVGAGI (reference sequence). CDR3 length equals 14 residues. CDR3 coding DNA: TGTGCCAGCAGTTTTGCGCTGGGACAGAATGGCTACACCTTC. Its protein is CASSFALGQNGYTF.

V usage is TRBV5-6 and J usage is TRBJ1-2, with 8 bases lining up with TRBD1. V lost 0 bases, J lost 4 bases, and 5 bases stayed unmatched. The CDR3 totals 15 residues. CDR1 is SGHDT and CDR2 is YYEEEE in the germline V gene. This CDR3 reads CASSLGQGMFYGYTF. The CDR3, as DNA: TGTGCCAGCAGCTTGGGACAGGGGATGTTCTATGGCTACACCTTC.

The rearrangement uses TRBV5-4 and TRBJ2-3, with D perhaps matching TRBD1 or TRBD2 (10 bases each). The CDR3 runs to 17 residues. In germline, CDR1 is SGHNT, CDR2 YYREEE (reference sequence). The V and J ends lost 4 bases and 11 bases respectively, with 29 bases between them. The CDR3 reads CASSRTGGRAGGPVQYF. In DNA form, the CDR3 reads TGTGCCAGCAGCCGGACAGGGGGGAGAGCGGGGGGGCCGGTGCAGTATTTT.

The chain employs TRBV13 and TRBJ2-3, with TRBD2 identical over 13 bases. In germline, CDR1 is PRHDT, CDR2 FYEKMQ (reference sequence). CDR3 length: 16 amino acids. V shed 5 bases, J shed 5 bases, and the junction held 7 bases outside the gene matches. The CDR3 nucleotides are TGTGCCAGCAGCCCAACTAGCGGGGGGGTGTTAGATACGCAGTATTTT. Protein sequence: CASSPTSGGVLDTQYF.